The 25 T cell receptor beta chains below were found in one sample sequenced in a study of T cell responses to AZD1222 COVID-19 vaccine. Libraries were prepared by immunoSEQ multiplex PCR; TCRdb keeps only in-frame clonotypes and omits some of them. The sample holds 50,000 to 70,000 clones, 75% to 90% seen once. The sequencing used peripheral blood, collected 28 days after the second AZD1222 dose. These TCRs come from an adult who received the AZD1222 COVID-19 vaccine.

This clone was detected a few times. One junction end disagrees with the germline gene, perhaps due to a read error. The chain is built from TRBV7-9 and TRBJ2-1; the D call may be TRBD1 or TRBD2 (7 bases each). Germline values: CDR1 SEHNR, CDR2 FQNEAQ (reference sequence). This CDR3 region has 15 residues. The CDR3 reads CASSPGGQSFNEQFF. CDR3 coding DNA: TGTGCCAGCAGCCCGGGGGGACAGTCCTTCAATGAGCAGTTCTTC. The whole variable domain, remainder taken from reference TRBV7-9 and TRBJ2-1, is DTGVSQNPRHKITKRGQNVTFRCDPISEHNRLYWYRQTLGQGPEFLTYFQNEAQLEKSRLLSDRFSAERPKGSFSTLEIQRTEQGDSAMYLCASSPGGQSFNEQFFGPGTRLTVL.

The genes are TRBV2 and TRBJ1-6; D ambiguous. The V end was cut by 6 bases, the J end by 7 bases, with 13 bases between. Germline V gives CDR1 SNHLY, CDR2 FYNNEI. The CDR3 is 14 residues long. The CDR3 region is CASRYTNTNSPLHF. CDR3 in DNA: TGTGCCAGCAGGTACACGAATACGAATTCACCCCTCCACTTT.

This clone showed up just once. J is TRBJ2-7 and V is TRBV12-3 or TRBV12-4; 7 nucleotides agree with TRBD1. The V gene end was trimmed by 1 base and the J gene end by 4 bases; junction bases not matched to a gene: 1. The CDR3 extends over 13 amino acids. The CDR3 is CASSLGTGYEQYF. In nucleotides, the CDR3 is TGTGCCAGCAGTTTAGGGACAGGTTACGAGCAGTACTTC.

The chain links TRBV2 to TRBJ1-3; D is possibly TRBD1 (5 bases). Trimming took off 5 bases at V and 3 bases at J, with 8 bases between the two ends. Germline V gene lookup returns CDR1 SNHLY and CDR2 FYNNEI. The CDR3 runs 13 residues. The CDR3 protein is CASSTRDGNTIYF. CDR3 DNA: TGTGCCAGCAGTACCAGGGATGGAAACACCATATATTTT.

This chain joins TRBV29-1 and TRBJ2-4, with 9 bases aligning to TRBD1. CDR3 length equals 14 residues. V lost 6 bases, J lost 6 bases, and 9 bases stayed unmatched. Germline CDR1 and CDR2: SQVTM and ANQGSEA. DNA of the CDR3: TGCAGCGTCGGCCATCCGGGACAGGGAAACATTCAGTACTTC. It translates to CSVGHPGQGNIQYF.

This sequence joins TRBV9 and TRBJ2-2; TRBD2 matches 7 bases. The V gene's germline CDR1 is SGDLS and CDR2 YYNGEE. Trimming at V came to 7 bases and at J to 7 bases, leaving 10 bases not matched to a gene. This CDR3 has 14 amino acids. CDR3 nucleotide sequence: TGTGCCAGCGGGCTAGCGGTTAACGACGGGGAGCTGTTTTTT. Its protein is CASGLAVNDGELFF.

V and J are TRBV10-3 and TRBJ1-6; D gene ambiguous. V lost 0 bases, J lost 6 bases, and 12 bases lay in between. This CDR3 contains 16 residues. Per the germline V gene, CDR1 is ENHRY and CDR2 is SYGVKD. CDR3: CAISESQPGLNSPLHF. The DNA for the CDR3 is TGTGCCATCAGTGAGTCTCAACCAGGCCTTAATTCACCCCTCCACTTT.

V gene TRBV9 combines with J gene TRBJ2-2; D is unclear. This CDR3 is 14 amino acids long. Trimming took 0 bases from V and 0 from J, leaving 3 bases between them. From germline, CDR1 is SGDLS and CDR2 YYNGEE. The CDR3 is CASSVVSNTGELFF. The DNA of the CDR3 is TGTGCCAGCAGCGTAGTTTCGAACACCGGGGAGCTGTTTTTT.

This clone was picked up one time. CDR3 protein: CASNSGGYFYGYTF. CDR3 sequence (DNA): TGTGCCAGCAACTCCGGAGGTTACTTCTATGGCTACACCTTC. The chain is built from TRBV28 and TRBJ1-2; D call uncertain. CDR1 and CDR2 (germline): MDHEN, SYDVKM. This CDR3 contains 14 residues. Trimming cost V 7 bases and J 4 bases, with 16 bases left between them.

The gene calls are TRBV7-2 and TRBJ2-1, with 9 bases matching TRBD2. Germline CDR1 and CDR2: SGHTA and FQGNSA. V lost 8 bases to trimming and J lost 6 bases; unmatched junction nucleotides: 8. CDR3 size: 14 residues. CDR3 DNA: TGTGCCAGCCGGGGAGCGGGAGGACCCAATGAGCAGTTCTTC. This codes for CASRGAGGPNEQFF.

The chain joins TRBV5-1 to TRBJ2-5; the D is unclear. Germline lookup yields CDR1 SGHRS and CDR2 YFSETQ. The CDR3 consists of 14 residues. V lost 1 base and J lost 2, with 9 bases in between. The CDR3 loop is CASSLSPSQETQYF. CDR3 sequence (DNA): TGCGCCAGCAGCTTGAGCCCAAGTCAAGAGACCCAGTACTTC.

The chain recombines TRBV28 with TRBJ1-2; D ambiguous. From germline, CDR1 is MDHEN and CDR2 SYDVKM. The CDR3 runs to 13 residues. V lost 6 bases and J lost 4, with 12 bases in between. The CDR3 sequence: CASSLVSAYGYTF. The CDR3, as DNA: TGTGCCAGCAGCCTGGTATCCGCCTATGGCTACACCTTC.

The CDR3, as DNA: TGCGCCAGCGGACGACACGCAGACACTGAAGCTTTCTTT. As protein: CASGRHADTEAFF. The rearrangement joins TRBV4-1 to TRBJ1-1; the D is unclear. V lost 8 bases, J lost 3 bases, and 13 bases lay in between. This CDR3 has 13 residues. Germline CDR1 reads MGHRA; CDR2 reads YSYEKL.

This clone was detected only a few times. The V and J genes are TRBV28 and TRBJ1-4; no clear D. Per germline, CDR1 MDHEN and CDR2 SYDVKM. The CDR3 totals 15 residues. Trimming removed 10 bases at V and 5 bases at J, with 20 bases between. The CDR3 DNA follows: TGTGCCATCCCGCCCAATACCCTAGGGAATGAAAAACTGTTTTTT. This codes for CAIPPNTLGNEKLFF.

The chain employs TRBV29-1 and TRBJ2-1; 8 nucleotides align to TRBD1. This CDR3 is built from 17 residues. J was trimmed by 1 base and V by 3 bases; bases with no gene match: 11. Per the germline V gene, CDR1 is SQVTM and CDR2 is ANQGSEA. CDR3 bases: TGCAGCGTTGATGGCAGGGGGCGCTTACTGTCCTACAATGAGCAGTTCTTC. It specifies CSVDGRGRLLSYNEQFF.

V usage is TRBV7-9 and J usage is TRBJ2-7; D uncertain. V was clipped by 3 bases and J by 7 bases, with 10 bases between them. This CDR3 has 12 residues. Germline V lookup: CDR1 SEHNR, CDR2 FQNEAQ (reference sequence). The CDR3 DNA sequence: TGTGCCAGCAGCTTGGGTATAGAGGAGCAGTACTTC. Residues: CASSLGIEEQYF.

V usage is TRBV29-1 and J usage is TRBJ2-2, with D possibly being TRBD1 or TRBD2 (5 bases each). There are 12 residues in the CDR3. The germline gives CDR1 SQVTM, CDR2 ANQGSEA. Trimming removed 6 bases from V and 4 bases from J, with 9 bases in between. Written as DNA, the CDR3 is TGCAGCGTGTGGGGGACCACCGGGGAGCTGTTTTTT. Its translation is CSVWGTTGELFF.

The rearrangement joins TRBV29-1 to TRBJ2-7; 8 nucleotides match TRBD1. This CDR3 is 16 amino acids long. CDR1 and CDR2 from the germline V gene are SQVTM and ANQGSEA. With 0 bases clipped from V and 4 bases from J, the junction kept 11 bases outside the gene matches. The CDR3 coding sequence is TGCAGCGTTGAAGATCTTTCCGGGACAGGCAATTACGAGCAGTACTTC. Encoded protein: CSVEDLSGTGNYEQYF.

The gene calls are TRBV28 and TRBJ1-4; no firm D call. This CDR3 has 15 amino acids. From germline, CDR1 is MDHEN and CDR2 SYDVKM. V lost 6 bases, J lost 0 bases, and 11 bases lay in between. The DNA for the CDR3 is TGTGCCAGCAGGTCCCCTTATGCAACTAATGAAAAACTGTTTTTT. This translates into CASRSPYATNEKLFF.

The chain employs TRBV11-1 and TRBJ2-7; 9 bases line up with TRBD1. Germline V gene lookup returns CDR1 SGHAT and CDR2 FQDESV (reference sequence). The trim removed 1 base at V and 4 bases at J, leaving 5 bases unmatched. This CDR3 region has 15 residues. The CDR3: CASSLGWDRDYEQYF. The DNA of the CDR3 is TGTGCCAGCAGCTTAGGATGGGACAGGGATTACGAGCAGTACTTC.

The V call is TRBV28, the J call TRBJ1-2; no clear D. The germline CDR1 and CDR2 sequences are MDHEN and SYDVKM. With 0 bases removed from V and 5 bases from J, the gap between germline ends came to 4 bases. This CDR3 has 12 amino acids. The CDR3 is CASSLWTYGYTF. CDR3 bases: TGTGCCAGCAGTTTATGGACATATGGCTACACCTTC.

This rearrangement joins TRBV4-3 to TRBJ1-5; 7 nucleotides match TRBD1. Trimming took 3 bases from V and 2 from J; bases not matched to a gene: 4. Germline-derived CDR1 and CDR2 are LGHNA and YSLEER. The CDR3 has 15 amino acids. Here the CDR3 reads CASSQHRGGNQPQHF. The CDR3 bases are TGCGCCAGCAGCCAGCACAGGGGAGGCAATCAGCCCCAGCATTTT.

Comment on this clone: A read error may account for a junction end that differs from germline. V is TRBV5-1 and J is TRBJ2-5; D is perhaps TRBD2 (6 bases). The CDR3 sequence is 13 residues long. Germline values: CDR1 SGHRS, CDR2 YFSETQ. CDR3 loop: CASSLGGQETQYF. The CDR3 DNA is TGCGCCAGCAGTTTGGGGGGCCAAGAGACCCAGTACTTC.

V gene TRBV16 combines with J gene TRBJ1-1, with a tentative D call TRBD1 (5 bases). V dropped 0 bases and J dropped 7 bases, with 18 bases sitting between them. This CDR3 has 16 residues. Germline V gives CDR1 KGHSY, CDR2 FQNENV. CDR3 region: CASSQSEARRGREAFF. The DNA of the CDR3 is TGTGCCAGCAGCCAATCGGAGGCCCGCCGGGGCCGTGAAGCTTTCTTT.

This chain uses TRBV9 with TRBJ2-7; possible D gene TRBD1, 6 bases. The germline CDR1 and CDR2 sequences are SGDLS and YYNGEE. V gave up 4 bases and J gave up 7 bases, with 27 bases separating them. This CDR3 region has 17 residues. CDR3 sequence: CASSPPRAGANSGEQYF. The DNA for the CDR3 is TGTGCCAGCAGCCCCCCCCGGGCAGGGGCTAACTCGGGGGAGCAGTACTTC.